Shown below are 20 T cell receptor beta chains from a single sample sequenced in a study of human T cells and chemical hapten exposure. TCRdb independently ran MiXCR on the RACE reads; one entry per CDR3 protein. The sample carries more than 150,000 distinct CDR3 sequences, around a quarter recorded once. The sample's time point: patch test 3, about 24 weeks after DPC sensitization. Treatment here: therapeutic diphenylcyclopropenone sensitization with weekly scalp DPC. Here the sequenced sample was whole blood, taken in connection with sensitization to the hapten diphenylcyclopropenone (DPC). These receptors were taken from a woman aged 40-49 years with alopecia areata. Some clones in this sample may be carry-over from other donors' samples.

The CDR3 bases are TGTGCCAGCAGCACCCACCCAAGGACAGATTCACCCCTCCACTTT. It translates to CASSTHPRTDSPLHF. The chain recombines TRBV9 with TRBJ1-6, with D possibly TRBD1 on 6 matching bases. Trimming removed 4 bases from V and 8 bases from J, with 16 bases in between. Germline CDR1 SGDLS, CDR2 YYNGEE. The CDR3 has 15 amino acids.

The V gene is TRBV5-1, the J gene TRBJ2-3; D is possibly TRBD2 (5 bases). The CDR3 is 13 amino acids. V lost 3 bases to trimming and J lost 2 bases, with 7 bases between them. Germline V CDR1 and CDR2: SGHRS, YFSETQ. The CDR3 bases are TGCGCCAGCAGCTCGGGATTCACAGATACGCAGTATTTT. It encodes CASSSGFTDTQYF.

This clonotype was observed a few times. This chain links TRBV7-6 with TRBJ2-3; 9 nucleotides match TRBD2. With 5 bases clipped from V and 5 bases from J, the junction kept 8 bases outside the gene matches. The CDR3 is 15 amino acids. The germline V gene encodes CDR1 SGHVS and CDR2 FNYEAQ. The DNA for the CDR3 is TGTGCCAGCAGCCCGATAGCGGGAGTGCGAGATACGCAGTATTTT. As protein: CASSPIAGVRDTQYF.

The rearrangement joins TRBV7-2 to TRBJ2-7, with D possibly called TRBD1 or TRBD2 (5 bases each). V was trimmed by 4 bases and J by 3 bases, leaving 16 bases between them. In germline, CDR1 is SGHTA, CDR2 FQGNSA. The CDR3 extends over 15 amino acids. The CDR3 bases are TGTGCCAGCAGCTCCCGAGGGGATGTCCTCTACGAGCAGTACTTC. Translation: CASSSRGDVLYEQYF.

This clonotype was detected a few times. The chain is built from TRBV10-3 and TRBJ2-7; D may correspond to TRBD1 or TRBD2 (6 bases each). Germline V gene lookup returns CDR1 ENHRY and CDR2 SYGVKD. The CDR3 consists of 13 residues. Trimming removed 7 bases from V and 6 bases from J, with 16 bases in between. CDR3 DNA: TGTGCCATCACCGGAGGGGGGAACGGCGAGCAGTACTTC. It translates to CAITGGGNGEQYF.

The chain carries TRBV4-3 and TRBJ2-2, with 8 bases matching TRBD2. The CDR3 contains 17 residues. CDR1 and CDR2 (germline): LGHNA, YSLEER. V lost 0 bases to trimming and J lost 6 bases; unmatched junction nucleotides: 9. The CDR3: CASSQDRGSGASGELFF. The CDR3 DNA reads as TGCGCCAGCAGCCAAGATCGGGGTAGCGGGGCTTCCGGGGAGCTGTTTTTT.

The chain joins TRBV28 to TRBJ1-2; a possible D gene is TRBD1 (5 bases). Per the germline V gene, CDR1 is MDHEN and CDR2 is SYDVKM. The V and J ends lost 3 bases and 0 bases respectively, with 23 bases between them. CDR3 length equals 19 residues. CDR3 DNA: TGTGCCAGCAGTTTCGCGGCAAAATCTTATAGGGGTCCTAACTATGGCTACACCTTC. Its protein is CASSFAAKSYRGPNYGYTF.

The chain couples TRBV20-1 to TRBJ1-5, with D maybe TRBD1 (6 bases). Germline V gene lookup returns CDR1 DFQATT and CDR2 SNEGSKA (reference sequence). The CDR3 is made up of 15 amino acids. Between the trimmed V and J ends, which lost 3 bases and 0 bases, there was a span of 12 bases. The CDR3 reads CSASGQRYSNQPQHF. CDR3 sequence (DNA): TGCAGTGCTAGTGGACAGAGATATAGCAATCAGCCCCAGCATTTT.

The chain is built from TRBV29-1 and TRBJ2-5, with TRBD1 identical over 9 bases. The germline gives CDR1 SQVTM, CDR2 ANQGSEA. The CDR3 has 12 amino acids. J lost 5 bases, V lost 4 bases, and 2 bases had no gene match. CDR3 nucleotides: TGCAGCGTTGTTGACAGGGGGGAGACCCAGTACTTC. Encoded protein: CSVVDRGETQYF.

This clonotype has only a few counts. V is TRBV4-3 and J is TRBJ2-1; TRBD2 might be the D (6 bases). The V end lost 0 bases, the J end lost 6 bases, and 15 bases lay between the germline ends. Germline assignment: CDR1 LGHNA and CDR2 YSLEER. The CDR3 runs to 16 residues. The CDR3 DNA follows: TGCGCCAGCAGCCAAGATTGGCGGGATGAGTCCAATGAGCAGTTCTTC. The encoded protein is CASSQDWRDESNEQFF.

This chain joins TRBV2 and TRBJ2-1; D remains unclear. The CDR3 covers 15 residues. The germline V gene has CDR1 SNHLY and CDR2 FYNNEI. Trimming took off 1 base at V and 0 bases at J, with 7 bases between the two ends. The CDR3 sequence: CASSEGQSSYNEQFF. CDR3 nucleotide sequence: TGTGCCAGCAGTGAAGGGCAGAGCTCCTACAATGAGCAGTTCTTC.

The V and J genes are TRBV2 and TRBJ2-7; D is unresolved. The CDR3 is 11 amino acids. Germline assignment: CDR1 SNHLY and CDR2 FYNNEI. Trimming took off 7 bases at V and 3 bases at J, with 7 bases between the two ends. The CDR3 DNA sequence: TGTGCCAGCACTGGGTTCTACGAGCAGTACTTC. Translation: CASTGFYEQYF.

The CDR3 loop is CASSFRTGLAGGNEQFF. The CDR3 DNA reads TGTGCCAGCAGCTTCAGAACGGGACTAGCGGGAGGCAATGAGCAGTTCTTC. The chain joins TRBV5-6 to TRBJ2-1, with TRBD2 identical over 15 bases. CDR1 and CDR2 from the germline V gene are SGHDT and YYEEEE. Trimming at V came to 2 bases and at J to 6 bases, leaving 6 bases not matched to a gene. The length of the CDR3 is 17 residues.

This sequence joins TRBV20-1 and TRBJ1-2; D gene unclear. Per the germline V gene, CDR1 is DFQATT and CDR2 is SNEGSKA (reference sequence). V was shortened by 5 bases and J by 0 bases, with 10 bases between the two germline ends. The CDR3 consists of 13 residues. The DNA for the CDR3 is TGCAGTGCTGGCACGAGTTCTAACTATGGCTACACCTTC. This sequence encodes CSAGTSSNYGYTF.

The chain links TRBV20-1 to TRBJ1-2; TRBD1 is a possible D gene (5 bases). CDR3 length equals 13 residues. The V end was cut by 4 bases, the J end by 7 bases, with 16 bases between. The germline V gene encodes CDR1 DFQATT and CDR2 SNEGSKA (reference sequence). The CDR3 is CSATILGDRGYTF. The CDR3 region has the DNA TGCAGTGCTACCATACTCGGGGACCGTGGCTACACCTTC.

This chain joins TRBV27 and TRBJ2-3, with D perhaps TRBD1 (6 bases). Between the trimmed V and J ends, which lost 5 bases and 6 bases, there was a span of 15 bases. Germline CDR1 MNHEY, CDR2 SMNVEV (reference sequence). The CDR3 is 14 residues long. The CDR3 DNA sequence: TGTGCCAGCAGTCCCATACAGGGTGAGGATACGCAGTATTTT. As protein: CASSPIQGEDTQYF.

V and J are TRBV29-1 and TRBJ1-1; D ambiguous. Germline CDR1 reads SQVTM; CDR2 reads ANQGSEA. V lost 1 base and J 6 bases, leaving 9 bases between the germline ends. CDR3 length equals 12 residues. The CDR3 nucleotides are TGCAGCGTTGAAGGGTGGGAATCTGAAGCTTTCTTT. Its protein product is CSVEGWESEAFF.

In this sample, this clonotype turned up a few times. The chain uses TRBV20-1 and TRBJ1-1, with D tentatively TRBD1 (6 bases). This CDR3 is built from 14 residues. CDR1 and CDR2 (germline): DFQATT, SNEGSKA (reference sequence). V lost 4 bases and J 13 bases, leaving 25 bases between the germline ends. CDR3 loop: CSATSGGGSKEGFF. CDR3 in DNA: TGCAGTGCTACATCTGGGGGGGGCTCAAAAGAGGGTTTCTTT.

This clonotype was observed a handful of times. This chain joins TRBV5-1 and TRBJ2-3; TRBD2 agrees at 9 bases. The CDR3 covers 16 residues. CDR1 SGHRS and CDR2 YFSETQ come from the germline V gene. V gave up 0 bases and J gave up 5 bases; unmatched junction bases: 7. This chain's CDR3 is CASSLGPSGNGDTQYF. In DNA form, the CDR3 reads TGCGCCAGCAGCTTGGGGCCTAGCGGGAACGGAGATACGCAGTATTTT.

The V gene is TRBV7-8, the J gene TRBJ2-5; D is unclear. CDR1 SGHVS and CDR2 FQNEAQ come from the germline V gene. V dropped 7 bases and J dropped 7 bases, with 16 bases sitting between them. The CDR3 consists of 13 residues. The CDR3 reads CASTHSRIGTQYF. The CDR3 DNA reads TGTGCCAGCACCCACTCCCGGATCGGGACCCAGTACTTC.